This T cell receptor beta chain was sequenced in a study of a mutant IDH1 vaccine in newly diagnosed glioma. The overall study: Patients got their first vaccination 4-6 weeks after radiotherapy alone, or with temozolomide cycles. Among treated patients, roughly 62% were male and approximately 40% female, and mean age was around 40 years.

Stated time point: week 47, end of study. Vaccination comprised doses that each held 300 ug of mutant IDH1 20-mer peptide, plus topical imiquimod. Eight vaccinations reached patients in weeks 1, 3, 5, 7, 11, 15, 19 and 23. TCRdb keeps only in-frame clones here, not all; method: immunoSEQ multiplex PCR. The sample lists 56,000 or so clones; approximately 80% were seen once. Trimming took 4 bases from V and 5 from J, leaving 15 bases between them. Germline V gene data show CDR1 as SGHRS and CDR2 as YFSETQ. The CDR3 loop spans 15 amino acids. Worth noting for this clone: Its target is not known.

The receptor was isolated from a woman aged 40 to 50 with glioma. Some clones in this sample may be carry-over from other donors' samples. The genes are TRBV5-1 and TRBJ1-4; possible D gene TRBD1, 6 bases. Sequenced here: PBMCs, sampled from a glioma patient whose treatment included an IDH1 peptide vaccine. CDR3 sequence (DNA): TGCGCCAGCAGCCCTCGGGGTACAGGGAATGAAAAACTGTTTTTT. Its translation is CASSPRGTGNEKLFF. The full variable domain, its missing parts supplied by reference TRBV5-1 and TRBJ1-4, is KAGVTQTPRYLIKTRGQQVTLSCSPISGHRSVSWYQQTPGQGLQFLFEYFSETQRNKGNFPGRFSGRQFSNSRSEMNVSTLELGDSALYLCASSPRGTGNEKLFFGSGTQLSVL.